Below, 12 T cell receptor beta chains from the same sample are listed, as sequenced in a study of shared clonotypes between healthy human individuals. Sequencing was performed with immunoSEQ multiplex PCR; in TCRdb, only in-frame clones are kept and a portion is missing. Here the sample spans roughly 650,000 clones, about 96% being singletons. Source material: naive CD4+ T cells sorted from blood. The subset denotes: CD45RA+ positively selected. The receptor source for this set is a woman aged 25 to 39 in good health.

The J gene is TRBJ1-1, the V gene TRBV5-4, with D possibly being TRBD1 (5 bases). This CDR3 comprises 11 residues. CDR1 is SGHNT and CDR2 is YYREEE in the germline V gene (reference sequence). V shed 6 bases and J shed 11 bases, with 14 bases lying between them. CDR3 sequence: CASNRGEGAFF. The CDR3 DNA reads TGTGCCAGCAACCGGGGGGAAGGTGCTTTCTTT.

The rearrangement uses TRBV19 and TRBJ2-3; no firm D call. The germline V gene has CDR1 LNHDA and CDR2 SQIVND (reference sequence). This CDR3 has 15 amino acids. The V end was cut by 5 bases, the J end by 1 base, with 13 bases between. In DNA, the CDR3 is TGTGCCAGTAGTGATCATCAAGACCGCACAGATACGCAGTATTTT. This gives the protein CASSDHQDRTDTQYF.

This clone was observed once. CDR3 sequence reads: CASSPFGEPNTGELFF. CDR3 bases: TGTGCCAGCAGCCCCTTCGGGGAGCCGAACACCGGGGAGCTGTTTTTT. V gene TRBV11-3 combines with J gene TRBJ2-2; the D gene is possibly TRBD2 (5 bases). The CDR3 extends over 16 amino acids. Germline CDR1 and CDR2: SGHNT and YENEEA. V dropped 5 bases and J dropped 0 bases, with 13 bases sitting between them.

This chain joins TRBV7-9 and TRBJ2-7; D is unclear. The CDR3 consists of 12 residues. V gave up 3 bases and J gave up 5 bases, with 8 bases separating them. CDR1 is SEHNR and CDR2 is FQNEAQ in the germline V gene (reference sequence). Written as DNA, the CDR3 is TGTGCCAGCAGCTTGGCGAAGGACGAGCAGTACTTC. Translating it yields CASSLAKDEQYF. The entire variable domain, with the rest obtained from reference TRBV7-9 and TRBJ2-7, is as follows: DTGVSQNPRHKITKRGQNVTFRCDPISEHNRLYWYRQTLGQGPEFLTYFQNEAQLEKSRLLSDRFSAERPKGSFSTLEIQRTEQGDSAMYLCASSLAKDEQYFGPGTRLTVT.

This CDR3 is CASSASRNTEAFF. The CDR3 DNA sequence: TGTGCCAGCTCAGCCTCAAGGAACACTGAAGCTTTCTTT. This chain joins TRBV18 and TRBJ1-1, with D uncertain. Trimming took off 5 bases at V and 1 base at J, with 8 bases between the two ends. The CDR3 contains 13 residues. The germline CDR1 and CDR2 sequences are KGHSH and LQKENI.

The chain uses TRBV30 and TRBJ1-4; 9 nucleotides line up with TRBD1. This CDR3 region has 14 residues. CDR1 and CDR2 (germline): GTSNPN, SVGIG (reference sequence). Losses at the gene ends were 5 bases for V and 8 bases for J; bases not matched to a gene: 9. The CDR3 here is CAWDRGGAGEKLFF. The DNA for the CDR3 is TGTGCCTGGGACAGGGGGGGAGCGGGGGAAAAACTGTTTTTT.

This rearrangement joins TRBV27 to TRBJ1-1, with D possibly being TRBD1 (5 bases). Trimming shortened V by 3 bases and J by 1 base, and 15 bases separated the two germline ends. In germline, CDR1 is MNHEY, CDR2 SMNVEV (reference sequence). The CDR3 has 16 residues. The CDR3 nucleotides read TGTGCCAGCAGTTTGGGTCAGGGTTTTTGGAACACTGAAGCTTTCTTT. The encoded protein is CASSLGQGFWNTEAFF.

The V call is TRBV2, the J call TRBJ2-6; D is unclear. Germline V gene lookup returns CDR1 SNHLY and CDR2 FYNNEI. The CDR3 sequence is 14 residues long. The V and J ends lost 4 bases and 0 bases respectively, with 4 bases between them. For the CDR3, the DNA is TGTGCCAGCAGTGGCCCCTCTGGGGCCAACGTCCTGACTTTC. Protein: CASSGPSGANVLTF.

The rearrangement joins TRBV9 to TRBJ2-7; TRBD2 aligns across 13 bases. CDR1 and CDR2 (germline): SGDLS, YYNGEE. Germline trimming cut 2 bases from V and 11 bases from J; bases unmatched to any gene: 4. There are 13 residues in the CDR3. CDR3 DNA sequence: TGTGCCAGCAGCGTTGGGACTAGCGGGGTCGAGTACTTC. Translated: CASSVGTSGVEYF.

V gene TRBV19 combines with J gene TRBJ2-6; tentative D call: TRBD1 (6 bases). Deletions cut 10 bases from V and 4 bases from J, with 23 bases between. The CDR3 length is 17 residues. The germline gives CDR1 LNHDA, CDR2 SQIVND (reference sequence). CDR3 in amino acids: CATTKEALTGGANVLTF. In DNA, the CDR3 is TGTGCCACCACGAAAGAAGCATTGACAGGCGGGGCCAACGTCCTGACTTTC.

The genes are TRBV6-1 and TRBJ2-5; the D gene is possibly TRBD2 (6 bases). Per germline, CDR1 MNHNS and CDR2 SASEGT. V lost 6 bases and J 4 bases, leaving 18 bases between the germline ends. This CDR3 contains 15 residues. The CDR3 reads CASRSGGRPVETQYF. The CDR3 DNA is TGTGCCAGCAGATCCGGGGGACGGCCGGTAGAGACCCAGTACTTC.

The chain links TRBV19 to TRBJ2-6; the match to TRBD2 covers 7 bases. J gave up 4 bases and V 10 bases, and 7 bases lay outside the gene matches. Germline loops: CDR1 LNHDA, CDR2 SQIVND (reference sequence). CDR3 length: 14 residues. CDR3 sequence reads: CATGPGLGANVLTF. The DNA for the CDR3 is TGTGCCACCGGACCGGGACTAGGGGCCAACGTCCTGACTTTC.